Following are 2 T cell receptor beta chains from one sample sequenced in a study of T cell changes during pregnancy in multiple sclerosis. Sequenced by immunoSEQ multiplex PCR; TCRdb stores in-frame clones only, minus some. The sample lists 85,000 to 120,000 clones, roughly nine tenths occurring once. The source was peripheral blood, collected before pregnancy. All receptors derive from a female donor with multiple sclerosis, enrolled in a pregnancy study.

The V and J genes are TRBV5-4 and TRBJ2-7; a weak D match, TRBD1 (6 bases). Germline assignment: CDR1 SGHNT and CDR2 YYREEE (reference sequence). This CDR3 is 13 amino acids long. Trimming took 3 bases from V and 3 from J, leaving 10 bases between them. CDR3 coding DNA: TGTGCCAGCAGCTCGACAGGCTTCTACGAGCAGTACTTC. Translation: CASSSTGFYEQYF.

V usage is TRBV6-6 and J usage is TRBJ2-7, with D possibly being TRBD2 (5 bases). Germline CDR1 and CDR2: MNHNY and SVGAGI (reference sequence). This CDR3 has 15 amino acids. Between the trimmed V and J ends, which lost 7 bases and 1 base, there was a span of 17 bases. The CDR3 coding sequence is TGTGCCAGCACCCATGGAGGAGGTGGGTCCTACGAGCAGTACTTC. Encoded protein: CASTHGGGGSYEQYF.